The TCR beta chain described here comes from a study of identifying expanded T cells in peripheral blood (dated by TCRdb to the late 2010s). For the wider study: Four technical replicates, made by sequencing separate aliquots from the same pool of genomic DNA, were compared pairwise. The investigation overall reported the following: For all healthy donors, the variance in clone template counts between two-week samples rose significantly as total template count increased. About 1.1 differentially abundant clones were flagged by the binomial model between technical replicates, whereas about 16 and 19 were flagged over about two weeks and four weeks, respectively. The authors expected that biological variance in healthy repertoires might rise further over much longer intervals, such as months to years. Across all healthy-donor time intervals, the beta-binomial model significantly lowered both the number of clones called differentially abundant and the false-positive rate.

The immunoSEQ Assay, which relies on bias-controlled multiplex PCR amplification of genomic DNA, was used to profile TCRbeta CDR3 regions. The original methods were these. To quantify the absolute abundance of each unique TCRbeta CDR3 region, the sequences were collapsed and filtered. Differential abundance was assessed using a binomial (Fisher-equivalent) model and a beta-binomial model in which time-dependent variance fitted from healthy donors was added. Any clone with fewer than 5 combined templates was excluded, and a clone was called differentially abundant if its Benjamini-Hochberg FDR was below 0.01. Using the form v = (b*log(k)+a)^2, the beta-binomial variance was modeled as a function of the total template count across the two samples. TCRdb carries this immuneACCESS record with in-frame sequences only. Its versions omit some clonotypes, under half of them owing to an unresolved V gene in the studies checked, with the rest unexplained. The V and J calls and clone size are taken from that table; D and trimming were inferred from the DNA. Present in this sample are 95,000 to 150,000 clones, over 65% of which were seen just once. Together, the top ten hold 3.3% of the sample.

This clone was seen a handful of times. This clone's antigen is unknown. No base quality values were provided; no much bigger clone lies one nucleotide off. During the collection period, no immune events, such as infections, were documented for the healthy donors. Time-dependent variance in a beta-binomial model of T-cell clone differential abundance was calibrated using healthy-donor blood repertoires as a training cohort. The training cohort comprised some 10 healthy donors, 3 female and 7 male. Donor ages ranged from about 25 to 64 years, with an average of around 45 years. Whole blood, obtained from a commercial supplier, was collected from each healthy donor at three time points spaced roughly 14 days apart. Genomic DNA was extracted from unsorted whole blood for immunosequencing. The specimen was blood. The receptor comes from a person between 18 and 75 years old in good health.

The DNA sequence reads TGTGCCAGCAGCCAAGACCAGGGTGGATGGTCTGGAAACACCATATATTTT. The encoded protein is CASSQDQGGWSGNTIYF. This chain joins TRBV14 to TRBJ1-3; a weak D assignment points to TRBD1 (5 bases agree). The germline V gene encodes CDR1 SGHDN and CDR2 FVKESK. Measured from the cysteine to the phenylalanine, the CDR3 is 17 residues long. Only the CDR3 part of the read is kept: 51 bases, read in frame from the first base. The V end loses 0 bases and the J end loses 1 base, and a stretch of 13 bases separates them.